One T cell receptor (beta chain) is described in this entry. The CDR3 spans 14 residues. Germline V CDR1 and CDR2: MNHNS, SASEGT. V lost 8 bases and J lost 6, with 14 bases in between. This sample was included in a study of Graves' ophthalmopathy and Graves' hyperthyroidism. Across the study: Peripheral blood sampling occurred at initial diagnosis, before any treatment.

Hyperthyroidism patients, all newly diagnosed, had under 2 months' duration and ages of 18 to 65. The PBMCs originated from roughly 11 ml of fresh peripheral blood. Beta-chain TCR CDR3 regions were amplified from RNA transcripts. First-round RT-PCR employed HTBI primers, with a second-round multiplex PCR after it. TCRdb fed the multiplex PCR reads into MiXCR, producing one record per CDR3 protein. Of 620,000 or so distinct CDR3 sequences in the sample, about 24% were seen once. V usage is TRBV6-1 and J usage is TRBJ1-6; perhaps TRBD1 as D (5 bases). The receptor's source is a woman in her late teens or twenties with stable Graves' hyperthyroidism. Some clones in this sample may be carry-over from other donors' samples. Sequenced: peripheral blood. CDR3 sequence: CASGETAFNSPLHF. The DNA for the CDR3 is TGTGCCAGCGGAGAGACAGCCTTTAATTCACCCCTCCACTTT.